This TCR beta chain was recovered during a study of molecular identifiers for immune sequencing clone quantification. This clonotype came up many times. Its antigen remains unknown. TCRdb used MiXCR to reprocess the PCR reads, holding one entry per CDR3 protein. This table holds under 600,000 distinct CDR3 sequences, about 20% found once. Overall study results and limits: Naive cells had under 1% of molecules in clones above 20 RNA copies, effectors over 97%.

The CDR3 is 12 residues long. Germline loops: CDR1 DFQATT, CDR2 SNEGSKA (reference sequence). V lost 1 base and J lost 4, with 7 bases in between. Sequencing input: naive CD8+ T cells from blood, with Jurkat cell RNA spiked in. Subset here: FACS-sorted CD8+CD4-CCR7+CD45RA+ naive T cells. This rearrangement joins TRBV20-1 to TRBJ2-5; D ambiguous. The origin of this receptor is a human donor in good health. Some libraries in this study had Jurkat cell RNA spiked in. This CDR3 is CSARGRRETQYF. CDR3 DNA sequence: TGCAGTGCTAGAGGCCGGAGAGAGACCCAGTACTTC.